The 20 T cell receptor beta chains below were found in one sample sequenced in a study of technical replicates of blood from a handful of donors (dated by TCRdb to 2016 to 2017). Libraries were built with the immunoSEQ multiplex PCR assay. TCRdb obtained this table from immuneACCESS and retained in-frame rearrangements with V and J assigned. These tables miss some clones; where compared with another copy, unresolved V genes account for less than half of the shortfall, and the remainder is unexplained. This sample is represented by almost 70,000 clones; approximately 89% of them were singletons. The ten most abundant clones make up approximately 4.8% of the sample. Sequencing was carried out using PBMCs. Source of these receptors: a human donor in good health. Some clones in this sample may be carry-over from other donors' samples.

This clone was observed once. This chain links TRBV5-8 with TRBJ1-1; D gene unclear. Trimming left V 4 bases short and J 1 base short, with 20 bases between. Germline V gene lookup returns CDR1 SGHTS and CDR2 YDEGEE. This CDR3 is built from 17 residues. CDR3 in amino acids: CASSRVLRTFKNTEAFF. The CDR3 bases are TGTGCCAGCAGCCGGGTCTTACGAACTTTTAAGAACACTGAAGCTTTCTTT.

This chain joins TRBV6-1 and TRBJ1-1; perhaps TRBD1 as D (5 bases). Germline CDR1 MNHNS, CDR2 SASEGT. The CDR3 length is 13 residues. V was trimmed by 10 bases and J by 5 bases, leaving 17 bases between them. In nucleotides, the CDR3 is TGTGCCACCCGGGGGGGGAGGGTTACTGAAGCTTTCTTT. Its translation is CATRGGRVTEAFF.

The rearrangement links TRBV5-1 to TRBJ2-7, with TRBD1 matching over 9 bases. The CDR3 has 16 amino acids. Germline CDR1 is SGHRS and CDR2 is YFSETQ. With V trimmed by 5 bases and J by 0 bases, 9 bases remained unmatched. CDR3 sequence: CASRWGRTGASYEQYF. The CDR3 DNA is TGCGCCAGCAGGTGGGGGAGGACAGGGGCCTCCTACGAGCAGTACTTC. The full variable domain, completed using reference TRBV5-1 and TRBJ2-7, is KAGVTQTPRYLIKTRGQQVTLSCSPISGHRSVSWYQQTPGQGLQFLFEYFSETQRNKGNFPGRFSGRQFSNSRSEMNVSTLELGDSALYLCASRWGRTGASYEQYFGPGTRLTVT.

CDR3: CASSFRDRASDGYTF. In DNA, the CDR3 is TGTGCCAGCAGCTTTCGGGACAGGGCCTCTGATGGCTACACCTTC. V usage is TRBV7-2 and J usage is TRBJ1-2; 9 bases are a match to TRBD1. The CDR3 consists of 15 residues. The germline V gene has CDR1 SGHTA and CDR2 FQGNSA. Unmatched junction bases numbered 8, after V lost 3 bases and J lost 6 bases.

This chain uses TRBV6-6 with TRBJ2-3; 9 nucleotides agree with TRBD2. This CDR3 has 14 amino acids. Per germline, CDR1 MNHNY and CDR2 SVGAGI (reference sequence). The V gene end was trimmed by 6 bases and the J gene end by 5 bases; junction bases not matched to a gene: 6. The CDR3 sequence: CASRTGLAGDTQYF. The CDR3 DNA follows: TGTGCCAGCAGAACGGGACTAGCTGGAGATACGCAGTATTTT.

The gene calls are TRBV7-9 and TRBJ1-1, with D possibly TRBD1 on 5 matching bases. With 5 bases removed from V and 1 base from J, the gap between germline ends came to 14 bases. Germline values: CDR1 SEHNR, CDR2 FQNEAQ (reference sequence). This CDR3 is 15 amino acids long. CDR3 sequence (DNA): TGTGCCAGCAGCCGTCGGGGGGAGCAGAACACTGAAGCTTTCTTT. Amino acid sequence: CASSRRGEQNTEAFF.

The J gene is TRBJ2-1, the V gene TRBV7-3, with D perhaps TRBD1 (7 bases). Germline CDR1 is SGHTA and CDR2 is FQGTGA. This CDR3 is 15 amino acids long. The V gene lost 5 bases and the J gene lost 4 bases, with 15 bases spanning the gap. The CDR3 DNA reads TGTGCCAGCAGCCTTCAGGGGGGCTTTTACAATGAGCAGTTCTTC. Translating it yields CASSLQGGFYNEQFF.

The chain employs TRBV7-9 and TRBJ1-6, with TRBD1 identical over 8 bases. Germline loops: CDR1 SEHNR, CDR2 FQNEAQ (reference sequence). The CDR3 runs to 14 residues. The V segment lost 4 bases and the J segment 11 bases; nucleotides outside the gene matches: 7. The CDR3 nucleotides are TGTGCCAGCAGCTCGTGGACAGGGTCGACACCCCTCCACTTT. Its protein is CASSSWTGSTPLHF.

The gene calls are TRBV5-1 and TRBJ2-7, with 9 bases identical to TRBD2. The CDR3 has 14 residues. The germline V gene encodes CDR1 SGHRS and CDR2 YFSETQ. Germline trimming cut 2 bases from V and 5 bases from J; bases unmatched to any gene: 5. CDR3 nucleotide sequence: TGCGCCAGCAGCTTCTTAGCGGGAGTAAACGAGCAGTACTTC. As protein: CASSFLAGVNEQYF.

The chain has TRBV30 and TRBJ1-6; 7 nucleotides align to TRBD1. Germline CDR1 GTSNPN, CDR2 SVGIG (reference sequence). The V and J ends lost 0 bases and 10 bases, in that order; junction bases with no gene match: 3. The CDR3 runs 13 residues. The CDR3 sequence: CAWSVQGDSPLHF. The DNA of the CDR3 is TGTGCCTGGAGTGTTCAGGGGGACTCACCCCTCCACTTT.

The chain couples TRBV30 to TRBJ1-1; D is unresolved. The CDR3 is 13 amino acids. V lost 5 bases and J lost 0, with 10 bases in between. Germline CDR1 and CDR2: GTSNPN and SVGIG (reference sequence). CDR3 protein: CAWDTFMNTEAFF. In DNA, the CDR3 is TGTGCCTGGGACACTTTCATGAACACTGAAGCTTTCTTT.

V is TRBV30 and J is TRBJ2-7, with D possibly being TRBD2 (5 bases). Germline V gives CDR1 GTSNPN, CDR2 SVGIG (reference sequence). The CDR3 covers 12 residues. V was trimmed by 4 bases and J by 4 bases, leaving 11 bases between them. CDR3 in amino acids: CAWNLASYEQYF. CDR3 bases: TGTGCCTGGAATTTAGCGAGTTACGAGCAGTACTTC. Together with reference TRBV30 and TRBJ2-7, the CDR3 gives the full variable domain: SQTIHQWPATLVQPVGSPLSLECTVEGTSNPNLYWYRQAAGRGLQLLFYSVGIGQISSEVPQNLSASRPQDRQFILSSKKLLLSDSGFYLCAWNLASYEQYFGPGTRLTVT.

This chain's CDR3 is CASSSPARGGNTEAFF. In DNA form, the CDR3 reads TGTGCCAGCAGCTCCCCCGCGCGGGGGGGAAACACTGAAGCTTTCTTT. The rearrangement joins TRBV13 to TRBJ1-1; D is possibly TRBD1 (5 bases). Trimming took 4 bases from V and 2 from J, leaving 17 bases between them. This CDR3 has 16 residues. CDR1 and CDR2 from the germline V gene are PRHDT and FYEKMQ (reference sequence).

CDR3 protein: CASSEGLAGGYEQYF. CDR3 coding DNA: TGTGCCAGCAGCGAGGGACTAGCGGGGGGTTACGAGCAGTACTTC. V usage is TRBV5-6 and J usage is TRBJ2-7, with TRBD2 matching 15 bases. Germline trimming cut 4 bases from V and 4 bases from J; bases unmatched to any gene: 3. Germline CDR1 reads SGHDT; CDR2 reads YYEEEE. CDR3 size: 15 residues.

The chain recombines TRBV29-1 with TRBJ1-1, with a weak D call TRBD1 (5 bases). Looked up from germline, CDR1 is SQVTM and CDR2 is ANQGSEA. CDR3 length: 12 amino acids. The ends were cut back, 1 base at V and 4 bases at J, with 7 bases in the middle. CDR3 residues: CSVEGGLTEAFF. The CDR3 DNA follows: TGCAGCGTTGAAGGGGGCCTCACTGAAGCTTTCTTT.

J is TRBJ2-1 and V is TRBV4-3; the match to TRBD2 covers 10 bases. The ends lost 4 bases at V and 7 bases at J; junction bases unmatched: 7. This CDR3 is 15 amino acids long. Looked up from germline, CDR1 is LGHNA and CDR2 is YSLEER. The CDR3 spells CASSPEASGSNEQFF. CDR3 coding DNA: TGCGCCAGCAGCCCCGAGGCTAGCGGGAGTAATGAGCAGTTCTTC.

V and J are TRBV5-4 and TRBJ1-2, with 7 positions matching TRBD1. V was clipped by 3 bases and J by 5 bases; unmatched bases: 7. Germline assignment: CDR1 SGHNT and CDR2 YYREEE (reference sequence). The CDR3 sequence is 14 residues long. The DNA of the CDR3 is TGTGCCAGCAGCTCGACCGGGACAGCTTATGGCTACACCTTC. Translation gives CASSSTGTAYGYTF.

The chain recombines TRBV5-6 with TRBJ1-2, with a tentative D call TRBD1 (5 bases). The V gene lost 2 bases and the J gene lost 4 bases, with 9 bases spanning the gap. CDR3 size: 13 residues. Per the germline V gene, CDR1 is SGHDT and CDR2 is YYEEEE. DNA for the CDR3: TGTGCCAGCAGCTTAGGAGGGGCCTATGGCTACACCTTC. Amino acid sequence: CASSLGGAYGYTF. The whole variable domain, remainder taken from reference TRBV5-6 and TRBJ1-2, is DAGVTQSPTHLIKTRGQQVTLRCSPKSGHDTVSWYQQALGQGPQFIFQYYEEEERQRGNFPDRFSGHQFPNYSSELNVNALLLGDSALYLCASSLGGAYGYTFGSGTRLTVV.

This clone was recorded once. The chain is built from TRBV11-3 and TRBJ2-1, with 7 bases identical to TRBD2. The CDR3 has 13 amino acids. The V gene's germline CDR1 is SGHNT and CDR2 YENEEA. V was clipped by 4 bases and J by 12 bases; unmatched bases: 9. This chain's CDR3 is CASSSSLTGGQFF. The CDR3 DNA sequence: TGTGCCAGCAGCTCATCCCTTACGGGGGGGCAGTTCTTC.

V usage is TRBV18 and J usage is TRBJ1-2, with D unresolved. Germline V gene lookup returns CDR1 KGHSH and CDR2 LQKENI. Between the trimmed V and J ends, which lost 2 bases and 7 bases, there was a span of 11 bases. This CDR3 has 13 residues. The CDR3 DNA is TGTGCCAGCTCACCAGACGAGAGGTCTGGCTACACCTTC. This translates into CASSPDERSGYTF.